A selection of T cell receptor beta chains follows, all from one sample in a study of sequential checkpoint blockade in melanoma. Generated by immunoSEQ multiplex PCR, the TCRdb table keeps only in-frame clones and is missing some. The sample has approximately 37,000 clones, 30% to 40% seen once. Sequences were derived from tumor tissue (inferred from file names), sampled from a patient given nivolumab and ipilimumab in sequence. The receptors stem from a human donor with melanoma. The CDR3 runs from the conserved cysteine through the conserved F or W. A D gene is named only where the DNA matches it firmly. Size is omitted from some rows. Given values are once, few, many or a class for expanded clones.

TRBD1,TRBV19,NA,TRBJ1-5,CASSISPGTGGYSNQPQHF,TGTGCCAGTAGTATATCCCCCGGGACAGGGGGATATAGCAATCAGCCCCAGCATTTT
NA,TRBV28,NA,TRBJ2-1,CASNTKNPGSYNEQFF,TGTGCCAGCAACACTAAAAACCCGGGCTCCTACAATGAGCAGTTCTTC
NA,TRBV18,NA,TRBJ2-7,CASSSQGYEQYF,TGTGCCAGCTCATCTCAGGGCTACGAGCAGTACTTC
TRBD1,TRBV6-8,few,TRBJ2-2,CAEARDRYSGELFF,TGTGCCGAGGCCCGGGACAGGTACTCCGGGGAGCTGTTTTTT
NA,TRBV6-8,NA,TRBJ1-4,CASSSRGAKLFF,TGTGCCAGCAGTAGCAGGGGCGCAAAACTGTTTTTT
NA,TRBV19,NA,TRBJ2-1,CASSNRISSYNEQFF,TGTGCCAGTAGCAACAGGATTAGCTCCTACAATGAGCAGTTCTTC
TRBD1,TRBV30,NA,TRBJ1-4,CAWSPGQRRTNEKLFF,TGTGCCTGGAGCCCGGGACAGCGACGAACTAATGAAAAACTGTTTTTT
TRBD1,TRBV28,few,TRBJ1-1,CASSSSTGPRAFF,TGTGCCAGCAGTTCCTCGACAGGGCCCCGGGCTTTCTTT
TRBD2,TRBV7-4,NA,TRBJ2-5,CASSPLQAGVQETQYF,TGTGCCAGCAGCCCCCTCCAAGCGGGAGTACAAGAGACCCAGTACTTC
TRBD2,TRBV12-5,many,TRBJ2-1,CASGRTSGDNEQFF,TGTGCCAGCGGACGGACTAGCGGGGACAATGAGCAGTTCTTC
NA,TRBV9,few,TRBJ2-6,CASSLPVAGANVLTF,TGTGCCAGCAGCCTACCGGTGGCTGGGGCCAACGTCCTGACTTTC
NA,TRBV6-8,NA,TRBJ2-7,CASSYSSGLSSYEQYF,TGTGCCAGCAGTTACTCGAGCGGGTTGAGCTCCTACGAGCAGTACTTC
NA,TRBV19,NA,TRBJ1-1,CASLLDRTAMNTEAFF,TGTGCCAGCCTGTTGGACCGGACAGCGATGAACACTGAAGCTTTCTTT
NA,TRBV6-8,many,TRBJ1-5,CAISPEGNQPQHF,TGTGCCATCAGCCCCGAAGGTAATCAGCCCCAGCATTTT
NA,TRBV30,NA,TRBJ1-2,CAWSVIGTQGYTF,TGTGCCTGGAGTGTAATCGGGACGCAGGGCTACACCTTC
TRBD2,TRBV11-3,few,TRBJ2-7,CASSLVRLSGSYEQYF,TGTGCCAGCAGCTTAGTGCGTCTAAGCGGGAGTTACGAGCAGTACTTC
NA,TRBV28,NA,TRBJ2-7,CASRTTGTPSYEQYF,TGTGCCAGCAGGACCACGGGGACGCCGTCCTACGAGCAGTACTTC